This entry lists 18 T cell receptor beta chains sequenced from one sample in a study of T cells in Graves' hyperthyroidism and ophthalmopathy. Amplification of TCR beta CDR3 regions used RNA as the template. The HTBI set primed first-round TCR CDR3 RT-PCR. TCRdb ran MiXCR on the multiplex PCR reads and lists one entry per CDR3 protein. The sample contains under 600,000 distinct CDR3 sequences, 16% of which appear only once. Input material: blood. The source of these receptors is a woman aged 40 to 49 with Graves' ophthalmopathy.

This clonotype was counted many times. The CDR3 DNA reads as TGTGCCTGGAGTGTACACGTTTCGGAAGCTTTCTTT. As protein: CAWSVHVSEAFF. V usage is TRBV30 and J usage is TRBJ1-1; D is uncertain. The CDR3 is made up of 12 amino acids. The germline gives CDR1 GTSNPN, CDR2 SVGIG (reference sequence). The V gene lost 0 bases and the J gene lost 8 bases, with 10 bases spanning the gap.

This clonotype appeared many times. The chain is built from TRBV18 and TRBJ2-3; 8 bases map to TRBD1. Germline CDR1 KGHSH, CDR2 LQKENI. The CDR3 length is 15 residues. Losses at the gene ends were 6 bases for V and 1 base for J; bases not matched to a gene: 6. CDR3 sequence (DNA): TGTGCCAGCTCCTCCAGGGGGCTTGGCACAGATACGCAGTATTTT. Encoded protein: CASSSRGLGTDTQYF.

This clonotype was detected many times. The chain joins TRBV6-6 to TRBJ2-3; D ambiguous. The CDR3 extends over 13 amino acids. The germline V gene encodes CDR1 MNHNY and CDR2 SVGAGI (reference sequence). V dropped 2 bases and J dropped 3 bases, with 6 bases sitting between them. The CDR3 is CASSYPGTDTQYF. DNA of the CDR3: TGTGCCAGCAGTTACCCCGGGACAGATACGCAGTATTTT.

This clonotype was recorded many times. V is TRBV5-1 and J is TRBJ2-7, with TRBD1 matching 11 bases. Germline values: CDR1 SGHRS, CDR2 YFSETQ. Losses at the gene ends were 2 bases for V and 1 base for J; bases not matched to a gene: 2. CDR3 size: 15 residues. In DNA form, the CDR3 reads TGCGCCAGCAGCTTCCGGGACAGGGGGTCCTACGAGCAGTACTTC. Encoded protein: CASSFRDRGSYEQYF.

This clonotype was recorded once. Because the CDR3 is missing its conserved closing phenylalanine or tryptophan, this is likely a read error. The V call is TRBV6-9, the J call TRBJ2-2; 8 bases line up with TRBD2. The CDR3 sequence is 18 residues long. Germline V lookup: CDR1 MNHGY, CDR2 SVAAGI. V lost 3 bases, J lost 0 bases, and 9 bases stayed unmatched. CDR3 region: CASSYRGSGVANTGELFL. In DNA, the CDR3 is TGTGCCAGCAGTTACCGGGGTAGCGGGGTCGCGAACACCGGGGAGCTGTTTCTT.

The chain recombines TRBV5-4 with TRBJ2-7; TRBD1 agrees at 8 bases. V lost 0 bases to trimming and J lost 3 bases; unmatched junction nucleotides: 8. There are 16 residues in the CDR3. Germline V lookup: CDR1 SGHNT, CDR2 YYREEE (reference sequence). CDR3 sequence (DNA): TGTGCCAGCAGCTTGGGGCCCGGACAGGGTGACTACGAGCAGTACTTC. It yields the protein CASSLGPGQGDYEQYF. The full variable domain, rest sourced from reference TRBV5-4 and TRBJ2-7, is ETGVTQSPTHLIKTRGQQVTLRCSSQSGHNTVSWYQQALGQGPQFIFQYYREEENGRGNFPPRFSGLQFPNYSSELNVNALELDDSALYLCASSLGPGQGDYEQYFGPGTRLTVT.

The chain carries TRBV14 and TRBJ2-7, with D uncertain. This CDR3 is built from 15 residues. The V gene lost 3 bases and the J gene lost 3 bases, with 15 bases spanning the gap. Germline CDR1 SGHDN, CDR2 FVKESK. In DNA form, the CDR3 reads TGTGCCAGCAGCCAGAGTACCAATCTCAACTACGAGCAGTACTTC. Its translation: CASSQSTNLNYEQYF.

This chain joins TRBV18 and TRBJ2-2; 7 bases align to TRBD2. The CDR3 has 17 amino acids. Germline loops: CDR1 KGHSH, CDR2 LQKENI. Trimming removed 4 bases from V and 2 bases from J; junction bases left unmatched: 10. CDR3 in amino acids: CASSRLAVKGNTGELFF. The CDR3 coding sequence is TGTGCCAGCTCACGCCTAGCGGTCAAGGGAAACACCGGGGAGCTGTTTTTT. The full variable domain, rest sourced from reference TRBV18 and TRBJ2-2, is NAGVMQNPRHLVRRRGQEARLRCSPMKGHSHVYWYRQLPEEGLKFMVYLQKENIIDESGMPKERFSAEFPKEGPSILRIQQVVRGDSAAYFCASSRLAVKGNTGELFFGEGSRLTVL.

The chain combines TRBV2 with TRBJ1-1; tentatively, D is TRBD1 (5 bases). Germline-derived CDR1 and CDR2 are SNHLY and FYNNEI. V was cut by 3 bases and J by 6 bases, with 11 bases left in between. CDR3 length: 13 residues. CDR3 nucleotide sequence: TGTGCCAGCAGTGACTGGGGGTGGTCTGAAGCTTTCTTT. It codes for CASSDWGWSEAFF.

This clonotype was observed at least ten times. The chain carries TRBV27 and TRBJ1-1, with a weak D call TRBD1 (5 bases). This CDR3 has 15 residues. Germline CDR1 and CDR2: MNHEY and SMNVEV (reference sequence). With 5 bases removed from V and 6 bases from J, the gap between germline ends came to 19 bases. The CDR3 DNA reads as TGTGCCAGCAGTCCTATAAGAGGGGATGGTGCTGAAGCTTTCTTT. It specifies CASSPIRGDGAEAFF.

The rearrangement joins TRBV29-1 to TRBJ2-7, with 15 bases that match TRBD2. From germline, CDR1 is SQVTM and CDR2 ANQGSEA. The V gene end was trimmed by 7 bases and the J gene end by 4 bases; junction bases not matched to a gene: 8. The CDR3 consists of 15 residues. CDR3 bases: TGCAGCGCCTCAGGACTAGCGGGGGGGCAATACGAGCAGTACTTC. Amino acids: CSASGLAGGQYEQYF.

There are a few counts of this clonotype. The V and J genes are TRBV9 and TRBJ2-5; a possible D gene is TRBD2 (6 bases). The CDR3 has 17 amino acids. Trimming shortened V by 3 bases and J by 5 bases, and 23 bases separated the two germline ends. Germline loops: CDR1 SGDLS, CDR2 YYNGEE. The CDR3, as DNA: TGTGCCAGCAGCGCATCCCCGACTAGTAGGATGAGGGAGACCCAGTACTTC. Its protein is CASSASPTSRMRETQYF.

Comments on this clonotype: Germline is not matched at one junction end, which may reflect a read error. V is TRBV18 and J is TRBJ2-1; 7 bases are shared with TRBD2. The CDR3 is made up of 13 amino acids. The V gene's germline CDR1 is KGHSH and CDR2 LQKENI. The CDR3 coding sequence is TGTGCCAGCTCAACATCTGGGGGGGGTGAGCAGTCCTTC. Translated, it gives CASSTSGGGEQSF.

V gene TRBV30 combines with J gene TRBJ1-1; 10 bases map to TRBD1. This CDR3 contains 13 residues. The V and J ends lost 1 base and 9 bases, in that order; junction bases with no gene match: 5. The V gene's germline CDR1 is GTSNPN and CDR2 SVGIG (reference sequence). This CDR3 reads CAWSGTTGGKAFF. As DNA, the CDR3 is TGTGCCTGGAGTGGAACGACAGGGGGCAAAGCTTTCTTT.

This clonotype has ten or more counts. This sequence joins TRBV30 and TRBJ1-5; no clear D. The length of the CDR3 is 14 residues. The germline V and J ends were trimmed by 3 bases and 4 bases, with 13 bases remaining between them. Germline V gives CDR1 GTSNPN, CDR2 SVGIG (reference sequence). CDR3 DNA sequence: TGTGCCTGGAGCCCCCGGGATAAAAATCAGCCCCAGCATTTT. Its protein product is CAWSPRDKNQPQHF.

This clonotype was seen at least ten times. The V and J genes are TRBV2 and TRBJ2-3; TRBD1 matches at 9 bases. The V gene's germline CDR1 is SNHLY and CDR2 FYNNEI. J gave up 2 bases and V 3 bases, and 3 bases lay outside the gene matches. The CDR3 consists of 15 residues. The CDR3 nucleotides are TGTGCCAGCAGTGAGCGACAGGGGGTCACAGATACGCAGTATTTT. Encoded protein: CASSERQGVTDTQYF. Drawing the rest from reference TRBV2 and TRBJ2-3, the complete variable domain is EPEVTQTPSHQVTQMGQEVILRCVPISNHLYFYWYRQILGQKVEFLVSFYNNEISEKSEIFDDQFSVERPDGSNFTLKIRSTKLEDSAMYFCASSERQGVTDTQYFGPGTRLTVL.

This clonotype was observed many times. The rearrangement uses TRBV11-2 and TRBJ2-3; D not certain. CDR3 size: 14 residues. Germline loops: CDR1 SGHAT, CDR2 FQNNGV. The V and J ends lost 3 bases and 8 bases respectively, with 15 bases between them. The CDR3: CASSFFGPNRTQYF. The CDR3 nucleotides read TGTGCCAGCAGCTTCTTCGGGCCCAATCGTACGCAGTATTTT.

This chain links TRBV12-3 or TRBV12-4 with TRBJ2-7; D might be TRBD1 (6 bases). V was cut by 6 bases and J by 5 bases, with 17 bases left in between. This CDR3 has 14 amino acids. CDR3 sequence: CASSQVRQVDEQYF. The CDR3 DNA reads as TGTGCCAGCAGCCAAGTGAGACAGGTGGACGAGCAGTACTTC.